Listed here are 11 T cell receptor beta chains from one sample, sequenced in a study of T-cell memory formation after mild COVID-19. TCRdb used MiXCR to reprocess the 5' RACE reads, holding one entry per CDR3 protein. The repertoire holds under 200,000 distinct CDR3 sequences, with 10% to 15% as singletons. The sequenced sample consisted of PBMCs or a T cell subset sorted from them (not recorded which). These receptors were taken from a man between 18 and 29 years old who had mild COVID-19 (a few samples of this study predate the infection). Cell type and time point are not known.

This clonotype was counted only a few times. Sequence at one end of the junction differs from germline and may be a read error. Here the CDR3 reads CASGLGLGTSGVNEQFF. The CDR3 DNA reads as TGTGCCAGCGGTTTAGGCTTAGGGACTAGCGGGGTTAATGAGCAGTTCTTC. V gene TRBV12-3 or TRBV12-4 combines with J gene TRBJ2-1, with 13 bases lining up with TRBD2. This CDR3 spans 17 amino acids.

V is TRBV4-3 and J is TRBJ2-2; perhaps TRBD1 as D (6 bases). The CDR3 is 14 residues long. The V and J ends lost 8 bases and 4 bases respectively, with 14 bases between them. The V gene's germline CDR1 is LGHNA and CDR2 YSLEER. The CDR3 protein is CASRRTAPTGELFF. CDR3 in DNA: TGCGCCAGCCGCCGGACAGCCCCCACCGGGGAGCTGTTTTTT.

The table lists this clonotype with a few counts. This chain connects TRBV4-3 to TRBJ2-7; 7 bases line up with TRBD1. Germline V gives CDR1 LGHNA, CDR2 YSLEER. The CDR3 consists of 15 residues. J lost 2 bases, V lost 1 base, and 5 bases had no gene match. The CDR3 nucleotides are TGCGCCAGCAGCCAAGGAAGGGACAGCCCCTACGAGCAGTACTTC. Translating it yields CASSQGRDSPYEQYF.

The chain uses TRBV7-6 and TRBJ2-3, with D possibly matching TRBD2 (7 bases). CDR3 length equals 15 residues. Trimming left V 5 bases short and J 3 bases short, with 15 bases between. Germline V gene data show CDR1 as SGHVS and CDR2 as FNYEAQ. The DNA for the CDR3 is TGTGCCAGCAGCGGGGCCGGGGGGCGTACAGATACGCAGTATTTT. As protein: CASSGAGGRTDTQYF.

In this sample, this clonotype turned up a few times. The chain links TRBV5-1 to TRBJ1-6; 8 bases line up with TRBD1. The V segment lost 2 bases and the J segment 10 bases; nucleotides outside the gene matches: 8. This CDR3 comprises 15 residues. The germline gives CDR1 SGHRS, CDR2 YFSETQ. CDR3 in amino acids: CASSLSGQGRSPLHF. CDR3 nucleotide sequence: TGCGCCAGCAGCTTATCCGGACAGGGTCGATCACCCCTCCACTTT.

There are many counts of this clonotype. CDR3 sequence (DNA): TGTGCCAGCAGTTCTAGAGGTCCCCAAAGCAATCAGCCCCAGCATTTT. Protein sequence: CASSSRGPQSNQPQHF. This chain connects TRBV6-5 to TRBJ1-5; D gene uncertain. The germline V gene has CDR1 MNHEY and CDR2 SVGAGI. The V and J ends lost 4 bases and 1 base respectively, with 14 bases between them. This CDR3 spans 16 amino acids.

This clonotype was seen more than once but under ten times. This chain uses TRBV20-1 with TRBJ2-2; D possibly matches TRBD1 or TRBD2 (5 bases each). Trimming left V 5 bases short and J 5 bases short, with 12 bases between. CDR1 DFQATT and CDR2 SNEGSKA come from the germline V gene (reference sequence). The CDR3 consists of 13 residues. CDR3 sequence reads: CSAGRDQTGELFF. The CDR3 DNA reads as TGCAGTGCTGGACGGGACCAAACCGGGGAGCTGTTTTTT.

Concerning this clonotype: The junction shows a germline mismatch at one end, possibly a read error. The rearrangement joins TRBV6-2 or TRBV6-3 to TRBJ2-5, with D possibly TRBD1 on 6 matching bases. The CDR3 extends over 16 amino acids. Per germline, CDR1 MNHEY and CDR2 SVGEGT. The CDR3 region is CDSSYASGDLWETQYF. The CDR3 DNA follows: TGTGACAGCAGTTACGCCTCAGGGGATTTGTGGGAGACCCAGTACTTC.

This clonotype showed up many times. CDR3 residues: CASSGALLVGELFF. The CDR3 DNA is TGCGCCAGCAGTGGGGCCCTACTCGTCGGGGAGCTGTTTTTT. J is TRBJ2-2 and V is TRBV10-2; the D is unclear. The CDR3 is 14 residues long. Trimming pared 4 bases from V and 7 bases from J, leaving 13 bases between. Germline loops: CDR1 WSHSY, CDR2 SAAADI.

CDR3 DNA: TGTGCCAGCAGCAGAAACCGGAGGGGGGACGGTCAGCCCCAGCATTTT. It yields the protein CASSRNRRGDGQPQHF. The chain links TRBV21-1 to TRBJ1-5; no DNA check was done on the table's D call, TRBD1. TRBV21-1 is labeled a pseudogene. The CDR3 length is 16 residues.

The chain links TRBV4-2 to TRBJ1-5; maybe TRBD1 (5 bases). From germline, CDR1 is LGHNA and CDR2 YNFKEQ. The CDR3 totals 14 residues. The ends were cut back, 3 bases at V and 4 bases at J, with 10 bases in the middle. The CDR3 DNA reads TGTGCCAGCAGCCACCCCGACAGAAATCAGCCCCAGCATTTT. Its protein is CASSHPDRNQPQHF.